This TCR beta chain comes out of a study of blood T cell repertoires in COVID-19. This CDR3 is built from 15 residues. Germline V gene lookup returns CDR1 SGDLS and CDR2 YYNGEE. The V and J ends lost 6 bases and 4 bases, in that order; junction bases with no gene match: 7. Assay used: immunoSEQ multiplex PCR; TCRdb lists only in-frame clones, some missing. This sample has 250,000 or so clones; over 75% occur once, and the top ten carry 1.5% to 2%. Before being deemed recovered, Cohort 3 donors had two negative PCRs, clearance, or symptom resolution. The sequence was obtained from a man in his forties who had recovered from COVID-19. V and J are TRBV9 and TRBJ2-5; 12 bases are a match to TRBD2. The specimen was PBMCs or T cells enriched from blood (not recorded which). The CDR3 region is CASTTGLAGSETQYF. CDR3 in DNA: TGTGCCAGCACAACCGGACTAGCGGGGTCAGAGACCCAGTACTTC.